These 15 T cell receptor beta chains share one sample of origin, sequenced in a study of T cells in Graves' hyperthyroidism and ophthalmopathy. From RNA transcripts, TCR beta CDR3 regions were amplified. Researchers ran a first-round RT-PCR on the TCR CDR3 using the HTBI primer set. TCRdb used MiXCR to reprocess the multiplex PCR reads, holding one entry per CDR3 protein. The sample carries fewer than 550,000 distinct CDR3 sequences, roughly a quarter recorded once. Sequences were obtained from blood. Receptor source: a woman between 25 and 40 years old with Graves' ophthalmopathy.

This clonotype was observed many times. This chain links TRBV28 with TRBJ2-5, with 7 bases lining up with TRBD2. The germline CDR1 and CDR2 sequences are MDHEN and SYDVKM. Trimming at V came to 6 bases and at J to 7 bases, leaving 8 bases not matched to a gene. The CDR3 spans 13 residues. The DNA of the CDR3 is TGTGCCAGCAGCCTCCCCGGGGAGGGGACCCAGTACTTC. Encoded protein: CASSLPGEGTQYF.

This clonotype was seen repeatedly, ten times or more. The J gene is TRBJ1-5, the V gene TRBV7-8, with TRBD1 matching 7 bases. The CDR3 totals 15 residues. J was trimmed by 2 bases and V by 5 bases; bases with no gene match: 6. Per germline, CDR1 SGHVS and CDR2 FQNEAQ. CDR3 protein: CASSERQGRNQPQHF. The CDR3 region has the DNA TGTGCCAGCAGCGAACGACAGGGCCGCAATCAGCCCCAGCATTTT. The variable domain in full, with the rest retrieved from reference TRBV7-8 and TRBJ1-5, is GAGVSQSPRYKVAKRGQDVALRCDPISGHVSLFWYQQALGQGPEFLTYFQNEAQLDKSGLPSDRFFAERPEGSVSTLKIQRTQQEDSAVYLCASSERQGRNQPQHFGDGTRLSIL.

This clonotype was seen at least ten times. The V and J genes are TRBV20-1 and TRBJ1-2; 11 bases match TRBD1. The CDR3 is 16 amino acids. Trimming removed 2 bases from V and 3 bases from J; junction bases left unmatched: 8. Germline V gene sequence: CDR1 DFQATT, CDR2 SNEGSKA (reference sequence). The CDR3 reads CSARKDRGRTDYGYTF. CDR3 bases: TGCAGTGCTAGAAAGGACAGGGGGCGGACCGACTATGGCTACACCTTC.

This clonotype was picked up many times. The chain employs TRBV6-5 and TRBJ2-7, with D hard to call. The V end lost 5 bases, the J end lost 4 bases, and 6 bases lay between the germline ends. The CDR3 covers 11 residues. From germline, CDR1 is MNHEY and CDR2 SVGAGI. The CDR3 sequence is CASSTEYEQYF. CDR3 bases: TGTGCCAGCAGTACAGAATACGAGCAGTACTTC.

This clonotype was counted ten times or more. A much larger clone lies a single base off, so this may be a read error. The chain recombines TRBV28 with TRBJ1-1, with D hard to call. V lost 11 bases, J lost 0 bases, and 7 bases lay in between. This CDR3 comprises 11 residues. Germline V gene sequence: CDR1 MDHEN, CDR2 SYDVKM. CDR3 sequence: CAGRLNTEAFF. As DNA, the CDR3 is TGTGCCGGCCGCTTGAACACTGAAGCTTTCTTT.

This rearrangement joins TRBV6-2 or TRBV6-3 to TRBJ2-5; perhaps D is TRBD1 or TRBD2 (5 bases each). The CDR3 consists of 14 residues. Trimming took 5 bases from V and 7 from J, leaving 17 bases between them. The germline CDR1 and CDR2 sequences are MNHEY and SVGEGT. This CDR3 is CASSPWDGRRTQYF. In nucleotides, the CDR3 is TGTGCCAGCAGTCCATGGGACGGACGAAGGACCCAGTACTTC.

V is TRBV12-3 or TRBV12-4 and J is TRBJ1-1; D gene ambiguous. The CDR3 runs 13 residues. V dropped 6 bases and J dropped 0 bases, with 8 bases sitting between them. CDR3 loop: CASRLSVNTEAFF. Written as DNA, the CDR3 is TGTGCCAGCAGACTATCTGTGAACACTGAAGCTTTCTTT.

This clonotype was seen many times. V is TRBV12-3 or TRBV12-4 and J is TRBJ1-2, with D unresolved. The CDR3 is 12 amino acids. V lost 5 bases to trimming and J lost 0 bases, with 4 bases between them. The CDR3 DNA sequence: TGTGCCAGCAGTACTGCTAACTATGGCTACACCTTC. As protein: CASSTANYGYTF.

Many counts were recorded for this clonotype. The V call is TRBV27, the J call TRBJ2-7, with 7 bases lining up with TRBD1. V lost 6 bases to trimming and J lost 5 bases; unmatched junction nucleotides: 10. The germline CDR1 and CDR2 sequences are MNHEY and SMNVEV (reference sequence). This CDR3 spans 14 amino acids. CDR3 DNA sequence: TGTGCCAGCAGCGAAGAGACAGGGATCAACGAGCAGTACTTC. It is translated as CASSEETGINEQYF.

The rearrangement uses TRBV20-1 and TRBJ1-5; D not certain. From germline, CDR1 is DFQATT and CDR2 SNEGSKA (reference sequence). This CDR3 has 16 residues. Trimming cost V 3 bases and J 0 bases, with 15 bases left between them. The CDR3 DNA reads TGCAGTGCTAGGGGAGGGCAGCCCCATAGCAATCAGCCCCAGCATTTT. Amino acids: CSARGGQPHSNQPQHF.

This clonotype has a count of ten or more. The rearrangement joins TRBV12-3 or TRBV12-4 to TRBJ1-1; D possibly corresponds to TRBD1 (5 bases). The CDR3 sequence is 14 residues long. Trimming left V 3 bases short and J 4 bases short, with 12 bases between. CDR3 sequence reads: CASSFGSRGTEAFF. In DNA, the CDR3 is TGTGCCAGCAGTTTCGGTTCTAGGGGCACTGAAGCTTTCTTT.

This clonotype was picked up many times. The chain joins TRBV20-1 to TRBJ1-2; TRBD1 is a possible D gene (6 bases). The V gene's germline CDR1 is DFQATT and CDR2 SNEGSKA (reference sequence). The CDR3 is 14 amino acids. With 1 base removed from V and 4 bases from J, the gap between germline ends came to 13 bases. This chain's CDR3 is CSARGTGRSYGYTF. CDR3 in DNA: TGCAGTGCTAGAGGAACAGGGCGGTCCTATGGCTACACCTTC.

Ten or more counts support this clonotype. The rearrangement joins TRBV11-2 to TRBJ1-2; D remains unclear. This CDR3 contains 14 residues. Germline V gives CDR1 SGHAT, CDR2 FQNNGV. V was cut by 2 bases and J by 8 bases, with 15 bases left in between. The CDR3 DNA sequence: TGTGCCAGCAGCTTATTCGGCGGCGGCCGGGGCTACACCTTC. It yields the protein CASSLFGGGRGYTF. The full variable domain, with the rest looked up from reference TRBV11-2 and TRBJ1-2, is EAGVAQSPRYKIIEKRQSVAFWCNPISGHATLYWYQQILGQGPKLLIQFQNNGVVDDSQLPKDRFSAERLKGVDSTLKIQPAKLEDSAVYLCASSLFGGGRGYTFGSGTRLTVV.

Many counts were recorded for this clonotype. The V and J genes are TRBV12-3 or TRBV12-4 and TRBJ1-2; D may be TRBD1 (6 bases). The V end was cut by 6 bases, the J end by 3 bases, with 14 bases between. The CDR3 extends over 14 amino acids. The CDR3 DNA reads TGTGCCAGCAGCCCAGGGGCCCGGTACTATGGCTACACCTTC. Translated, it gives CASSPGARYYGYTF.

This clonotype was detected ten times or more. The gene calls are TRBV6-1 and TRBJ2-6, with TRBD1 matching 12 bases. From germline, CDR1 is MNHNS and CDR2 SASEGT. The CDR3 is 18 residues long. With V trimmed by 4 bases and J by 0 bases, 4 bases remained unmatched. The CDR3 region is CASSGDRGHSSGANVLTF. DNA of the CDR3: TGTGCCAGCAGTGGGGACAGGGGGCACTCCTCTGGGGCCAACGTCCTGACTTTC.